Below, one T cell receptor beta chain is given with its context. This sample was included in a study of T cell changes during pregnancy in multiple sclerosis. The protocol was immunoSEQ multiplex PCR, while the TCRdb copy is restricted to in-frame clones and leaves out a portion. Among about 100,000 clones listed, about 91% were seen once. The CDR3 loop spans 14 amino acids. V shed 8 bases and J shed 1 base, with 14 bases lying between them. Germline lookup yields CDR1 SNHLY and CDR2 FYNNEI. The specimen was peripheral blood, collected in the second trimester of pregnancy. The chain uses TRBV2 and TRBJ1-1; D remains unclear. This sequence was found in a female donor with multiple sclerosis, enrolled in a pregnancy study. Here the CDR3 reads CASSLSRGNTEAFF. The CDR3 DNA reads as TGTGCCAGCTCCCTCTCACGGGGGAACACTGAAGCTTTCTTT.